This T cell receptor beta chain was retrieved from a study of T cell responses to AZD1222 COVID-19 vaccine. Study-wide results and caveats: Across spike, vaccine-associated CD4 TCRs were found, dominant at 160-218 and 743-854. Donors skewed white British and female; clonal diversity was possibly underestimated.

Clones were sequenced by immunoSEQ multiplex PCR, and TCRdb holds only the in-frame ones, with some missing. The sample has just over 150,000 clones; around 85% are singletons. Germline V lookup: CDR1 SQVTM, CDR2 ANQGSEA. The CDR3 runs to 15 residues. V lost 7 bases and J lost 0, with 15 bases in between. With regard to this clone: Its antigen is not known.

The J gene is TRBJ2-2, the V gene TRBV29-1; D is ambiguous. The sample was peripheral blood, taken after recovery from COVID-19. This sequence originates from an adult who had recovered from COVID-19. Written as DNA, the CDR3 is TGCAGCGCCCAAAGCCCAGATACGAACACCGGGGAGCTGTTTTTT. Amino acids: CSAQSPDTNTGELFF.